The following is a T cell receptor beta chain sequence with its context. This clone was seen once. Its antigen has not been determined. Nothing much larger sits one base from this clone, and base qualities are not available. Other nucleotide sequences in the sample specify the same CDR3. From cysteine to phenylalanine, the CDR3 is 15 amino acids long. CDR3 DNA only is kept here, 45 bases in frame from base 1. Based on the germline V gene, the CDR1 and CDR2 sequences are KGHSH and LQKENI. V and J are trimmed by 6 bases and 4 bases, and the gene matches miss 7 bases of the junction. This sample was included in a study of shared clonotypes between healthy human individuals (dated by TCRdb to about 2020). About the study as a whole: Three men and two women, aged 18 to 49 years, made up the cohort. Per donor, three plates each were used for CD4 naive and CD4 memory, two for CD8 naive, and one for CD8 memory. To estimate repertoire size and how much clonotypes are shared between individuals, the study performed deep sequencing of blood TCR repertoires from roughly five healthy adults. Different laboratories and diverse techniques were used to prepare libraries and sequence TCR repertoires, to increase sequencing depth and limit assay-specific biases. Leukapheresis yielded between about 0.9 and 9.5 billion PBMCs per donor. General findings and caveats noted by the study authors: Based on pairwise subsampling, the degree of clonotype sharing among donors was expected to be affected by sequencing depth. Incomplete sequencing was indicated by rarefaction of sorted-subset datasets, despite the large sequencing depth. Estimated clonotype richness was generally larger for naive than for memory subsets. Across a few donors, around 5.4% of naive CD4, approximately 4% of naive CD8, about 2.3% of memory CD4, and 0.4% of memory CD8 clonotypes were shared. Compared with non-shared clonotypes, the clonotypes found in all four sorted-subset donors had higher generation probabilities. Sampling was restricted to blood, and TCR repertoires in tissues likely differ from the TCR repertoires found in blood. The small number of donors limited the genetic and exposure-history diversity represented.

The donors were healthy, HIV-negative adults with no recently reported acute infections or vaccinations. All donors were Caucasian adults living in Nashville, Tennessee, USA. CD4+ T cells were enriched by magnetic negative selection; naive cells were then positively selected on CD45RA, and the negative fraction formed the memory subset. After blood collection by leukapheresis, PBMCs were isolated using Ficoll-Histopaque density gradient centrifugation and then cryopreserved in the vapor phase of liquid nitrogen. Analytical flow cytometry was used to check the purity and quantity of every magnetically sorted T cell population. Genomic DNA was isolated from each sorted fraction and quantified by UV absorbance on a Nanodrop 2000c. TCR CDR3 regions were amplified from genomic DNA by multiplex PCR using the deep immunoSEQ assay. For each cell subset, the extracted genomic DNA was distributed evenly across all wells of several immunoSEQ 96-well plates, and each plate served as one replicate. Each replicate PCR for sorted subsets received 150 to 250 ng genomic DNA, equal to about 30,000 T cell genomes. Purified libraries were quantified with a Qubit 3.0 fluorometer, sized on a Bioanalyzer 2100, and re-quantified with the KAPA Library Quantification kit. A separate single-read 150-cycle Illumina NextSeq 550 flow cell was used to sequence each immunoSEQ 96-well plate. In the original analysis: Because the immunoSEQ output held only junctional sequences and lacked quality scores, the filtering could not match the filtering applied to full-length reads. Sequences were annotated with PyIR, a Python wrapper for IgBLAST v1.9, and V/J genes and CDR3 were assigned using IMGT germline references. Any read was removed if the V/J assignment was weak (E-value above 1e-6), the CDR3 was missing, or the read contained stop codons, out-of-frame junctions, or ambiguous translated residues. V3J clonotypes were defined by identical inferred V gene, J gene, and CDR3 amino acid sequence. To compute the percentage overlap between repertoires, the number of shared unique clonotypes was divided by the size of the smaller repertoire. Three approaches were used to assess repertoire richness: RTK rarefaction, the Chao1 estimator, and Recon v2.1 estimates of unobserved clonotypes. Generation probabilities for all TCRbeta clonotypes obtained by the gDNA method from a handful of donors were computed using OLGA. Held by TCRdb, this immuneACCESS table contains in-frame sequences only and omits some clones. Under half of the omission traces to an unresolved V gene where checked; the cause of the rest is unknown. The V and J calls and the clone size are those of that table, but D and trimming were determined from the DNA. Recorded for this sample are over a million clones; approximately 98.5% of them occurred a single time. About 0.4% of the sample comes from the top ten.

The sequence derives from a man in his thirties or forties in good health. Material: naive CD4+ T cells sorted from blood. The cell subset or site label on this specimen signifies: CD45RA+ positively selected. Recombination linked TRBV18 to TRBJ2-7, and 12 junctional nucleotides match TRBD2. The nucleotide sequence reads as follows: TGTGCCAGCTCCCCAACTAGCGGGAGGTTTTACGAGCAGTACTTC. Its amino acids are CASSPTSGRFYEQYF.